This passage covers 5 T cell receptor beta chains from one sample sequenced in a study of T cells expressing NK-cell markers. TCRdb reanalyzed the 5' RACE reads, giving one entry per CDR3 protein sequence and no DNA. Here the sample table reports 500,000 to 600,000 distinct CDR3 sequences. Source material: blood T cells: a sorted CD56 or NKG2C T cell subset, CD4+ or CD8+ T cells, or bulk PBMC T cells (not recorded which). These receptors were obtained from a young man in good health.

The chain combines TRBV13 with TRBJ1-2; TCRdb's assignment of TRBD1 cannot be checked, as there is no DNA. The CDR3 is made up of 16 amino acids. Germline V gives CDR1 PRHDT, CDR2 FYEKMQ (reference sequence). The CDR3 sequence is CASSQGQGTRSYGYTF. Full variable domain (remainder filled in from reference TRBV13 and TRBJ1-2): AAGVIQSPRHLIKEKRETATLKCYPIPRHDTVYWYQQGPGQDPQFLISFYEKMQSDKGSIPDRFSAQQFSDYHSELNMSSLELGDSALYFCASSQGQGTRSYGYTFGSGTRLTVV.

The CDR3: CASSLTAGKGNEQFF. The chain is built from TRBV7-3 and TRBJ2-1; lacking DNA, the TRBD1 call made by TCRdb goes unchecked. CDR1 SGHTA and CDR2 FQGTGA come from the germline V gene. The CDR3 spans 15 residues.

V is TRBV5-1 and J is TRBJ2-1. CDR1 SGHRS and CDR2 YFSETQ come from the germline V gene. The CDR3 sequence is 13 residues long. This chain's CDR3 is CASSLDNLGEQFF.

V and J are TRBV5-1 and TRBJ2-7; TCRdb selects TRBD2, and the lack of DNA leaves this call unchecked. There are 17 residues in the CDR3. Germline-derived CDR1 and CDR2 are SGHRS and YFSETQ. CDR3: CASSSGLAGGEAYEQYF.

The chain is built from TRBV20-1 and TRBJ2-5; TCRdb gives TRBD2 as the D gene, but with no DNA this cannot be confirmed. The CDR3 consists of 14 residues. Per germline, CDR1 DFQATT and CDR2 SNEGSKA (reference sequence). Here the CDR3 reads CSAHSGESQETQYF.